The source of this T cell receptor beta chain is a study of a mutant IDH1 vaccine in newly diagnosed glioma. In the case of this clone: Antigen: not known.

Here immunoSEQ multiplex PCR was the method, and the copy in TCRdb shows in-frame clones only, minus some. This repertoire shows around 62,000 clones, over 75% found once; its top ten account for more than 1.5%. Time point specified: week 11, during vaccination. What each vaccine dose contained was 300 ug of mutant IDH1 20-mer peptide, accompanied by topical imiquimod. Each donor presented with a new WHO grade 3 or 4 astrocytoma that tested IDH1-mutant and showed ATRX loss. This sample comprised PBMCs, obtained from a glioma patient whose treatment included an IDH1 peptide vaccine. This receptor was taken from a man aged 40-50 years with glioma.

Written as DNA, the CDR3 is TGCAGCGTCGCGGGACAGCTCAATCAGCCCCAGCATTTT. Protein product: CSVAGQLNQPQHF. The chain is built from TRBV29-1 and TRBJ1-5, with TRBD1 matching 7 bases. Per germline, CDR1 SQVTM and CDR2 ANQGSEA. The CDR3 is 13 amino acids. Trimming removed 6 bases from V and 3 bases from J; junction bases left unmatched: 5.